This T cell receptor (beta chain) was recorded in a study of shared clonotypes between healthy human individuals. General observations from the study: All-four-donor shared clonotypes had higher generation probabilities than non-shared clonotypes did. Specimens sampled were limited to blood, with tissue repertoires likely differing. Approximately 5% of naive CD4 clonotypes were shared across a few donors.

Several immunoSEQ plates received, in even portions, the genomic DNA of each subset. Some clones are missing from TCRdb's copy, which holds only in-frame ones; the method was immunoSEQ multiplex PCR. The table records around 2,000,000 clones, about 95% of them present only once. Naivety among CD8 cells was defined by CD45RO negativity and positive CCR7 selection, thereby excluding terminally differentiated effector memory CD45RA+ cells. The germline V gene has CDR1 MNHEY and CDR2 SVGAGI. Trimming removed 5 bases from V and 6 bases from J, with 4 bases in between. There are 10 residues in the CDR3. Concerning this clone: Its antigen remains unidentified.

Sequencing was done on a sample of naive CD8+ T cells sorted from blood. This TCR came from a man aged 18-30 years in good health. The chain carries TRBV6-5 and TRBJ1-2; D remains ambiguous. In DNA form, the CDR3 reads TGTGCCAGCAGTCATAATGGCTACACCTTC. Its protein is CASSHNGYTF.